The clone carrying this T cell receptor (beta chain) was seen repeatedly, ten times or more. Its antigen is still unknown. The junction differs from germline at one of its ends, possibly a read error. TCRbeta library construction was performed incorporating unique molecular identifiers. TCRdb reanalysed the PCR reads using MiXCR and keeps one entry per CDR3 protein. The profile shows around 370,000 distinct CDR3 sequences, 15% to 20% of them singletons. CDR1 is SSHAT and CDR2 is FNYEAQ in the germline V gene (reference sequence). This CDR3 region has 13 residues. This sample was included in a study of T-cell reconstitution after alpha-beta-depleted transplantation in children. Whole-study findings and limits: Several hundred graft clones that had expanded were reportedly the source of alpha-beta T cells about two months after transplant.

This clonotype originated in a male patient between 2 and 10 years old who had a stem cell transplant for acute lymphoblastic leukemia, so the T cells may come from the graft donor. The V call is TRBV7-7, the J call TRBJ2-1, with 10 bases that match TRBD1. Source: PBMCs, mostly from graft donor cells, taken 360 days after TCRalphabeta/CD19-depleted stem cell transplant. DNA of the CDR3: TGTGCTAGCAGCTTAGGGACAGGGGCTGAGCAGTTCTTC. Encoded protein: CASSLGTGAEQFF.